Here is one T cell receptor beta chain with its context. Its antigen is undetermined. Only in-frame clones appear in the TCRdb table, and some are missing; sequencing was by immunoSEQ multiplex PCR. The sample has about 130,000 clones; around nine tenths are singletons. These data originate in a study of T cell responses to AZD1222 COVID-19 vaccine. Whole-study results and caveats: Sampling captured repertoires only after the peak T cell response.

There are 12 residues in the CDR3. Germline CDR1 and CDR2: SGHAT and FQNNGV. The J segment lost 6 bases and the V segment lost 11 bases, leaving 8 bases of the junction unmatched. This specimen consisted of peripheral blood, obtained on day 0 of AZD1222 vaccination. This TCR derives from an adult in good health. The genes are TRBV11-2 and TRBJ2-7; 9 nucleotides match TRBD1. The CDR3 DNA reads TGTGCCGACAGGGGGACCGCTGGCGAGCAGTACTTC. It yields the protein CADRGTAGEQYF.